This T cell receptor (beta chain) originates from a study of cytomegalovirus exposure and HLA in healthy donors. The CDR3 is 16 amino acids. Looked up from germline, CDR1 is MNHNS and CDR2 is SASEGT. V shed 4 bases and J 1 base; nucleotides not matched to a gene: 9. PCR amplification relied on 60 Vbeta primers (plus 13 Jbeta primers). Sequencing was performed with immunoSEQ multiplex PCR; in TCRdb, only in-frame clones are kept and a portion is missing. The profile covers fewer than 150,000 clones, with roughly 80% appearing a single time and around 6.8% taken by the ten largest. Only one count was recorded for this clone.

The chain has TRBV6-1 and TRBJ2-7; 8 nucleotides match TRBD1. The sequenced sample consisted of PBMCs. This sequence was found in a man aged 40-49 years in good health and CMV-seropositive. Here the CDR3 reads CASSAAVTGVSYEQYF. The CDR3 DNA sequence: TGTGCCAGCAGTGCCGCCGTGACAGGGGTATCCTACGAGCAGTACTTC.